The TCR beta chain under discussion was sequenced for a study of tumor-infiltrating lymphocytes in primary liver carcinoma. Investigators took RNA and DNA out together from 20-30 mg of unsorted bulk tissue. At sampling, these chronic HBV carriers had received no treatment. A remark on this clonotype: The antigen is not known. At one boundary the junction diverges from the germline segment, which might be a read error.

General study findings and limits: Relative to tumor region pairs, the tumor-adjacent and tumor-blood pairs showed overlap that was lower.

The germline gives CDR1 GTSNPN, CDR2 SVGIG (reference sequence). This CDR3 is 15 amino acids long. Reverse transcription of about 500 ng total RNA with a constant-region primer produced TCR beta cDNA. Three nested multiplex PCR rounds, a slightly modified ARM-PCR, produced the libraries for TCR beta. Amplification in the first two PCR rounds was performed using TRBV1-TRBV30 forward primers and a C-beta reverse primer for around 9 cycles each. TCRdb re-called the multiplex PCR reads through MiXCR, storing one row per CDR3 protein. The sample lists 65,000 to 80,000 distinct CDR3 sequences, nearly 70% occurring once.

Material: liver tumor tissue from sampling region 4. The subset was: tumor region T4, right-lateral pole. This chain uses TRBV30 with TRBJ2-2; possibly TRBD1 or TRBD2 for D (5 bases each). This clonotype was sampled from a man in his forties with primary liver carcinoma and hepatitis B virus infection. CDR3 loop: CAWSRLRGNTGELVF. CDR3 DNA: TGTGCCTGGAGTCGGCTAAGGGGCAACACCGGGGAGCTGGTTTTT.